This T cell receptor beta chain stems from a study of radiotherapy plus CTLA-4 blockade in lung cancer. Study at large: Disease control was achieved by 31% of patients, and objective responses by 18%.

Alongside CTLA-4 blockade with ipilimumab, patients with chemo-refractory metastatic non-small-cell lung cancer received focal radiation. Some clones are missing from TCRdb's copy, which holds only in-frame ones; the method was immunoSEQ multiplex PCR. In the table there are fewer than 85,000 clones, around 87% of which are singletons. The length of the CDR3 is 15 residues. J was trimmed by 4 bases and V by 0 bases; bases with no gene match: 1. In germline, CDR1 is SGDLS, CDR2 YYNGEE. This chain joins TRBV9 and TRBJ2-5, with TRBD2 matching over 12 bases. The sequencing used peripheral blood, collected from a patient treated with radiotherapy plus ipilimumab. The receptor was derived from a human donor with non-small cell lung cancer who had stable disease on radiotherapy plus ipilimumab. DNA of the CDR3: TGTGCCAGCAGCGTAGGACTAGCGGGGGCAGAGACCCAGTACTTC. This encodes CASSVGLAGAETQYF.